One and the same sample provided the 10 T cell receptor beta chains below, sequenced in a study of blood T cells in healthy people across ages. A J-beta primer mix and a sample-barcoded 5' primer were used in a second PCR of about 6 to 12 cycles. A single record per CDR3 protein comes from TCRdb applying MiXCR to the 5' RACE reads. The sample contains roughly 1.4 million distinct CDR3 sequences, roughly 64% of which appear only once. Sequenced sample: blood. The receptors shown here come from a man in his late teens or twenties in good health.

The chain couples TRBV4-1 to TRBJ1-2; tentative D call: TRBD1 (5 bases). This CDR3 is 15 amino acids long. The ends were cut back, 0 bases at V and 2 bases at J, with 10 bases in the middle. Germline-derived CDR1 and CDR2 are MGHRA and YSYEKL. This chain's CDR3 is CASSQEARGNYGYTF. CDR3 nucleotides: TGCGCCAGCAGCCAAGAGGCGAGGGGAAACTATGGCTACACCTTC.

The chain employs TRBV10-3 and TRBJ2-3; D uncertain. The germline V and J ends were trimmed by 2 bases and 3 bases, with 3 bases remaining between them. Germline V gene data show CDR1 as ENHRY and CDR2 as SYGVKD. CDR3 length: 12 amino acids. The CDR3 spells CAISEATDTQYF. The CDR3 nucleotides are TGTGCCATCAGTGAGGCGACAGATACGCAGTATTTT.

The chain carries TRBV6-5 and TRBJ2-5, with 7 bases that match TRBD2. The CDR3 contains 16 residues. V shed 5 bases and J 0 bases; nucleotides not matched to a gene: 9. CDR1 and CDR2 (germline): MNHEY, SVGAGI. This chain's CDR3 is CASSLKVLADQETQYF. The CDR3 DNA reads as TGTGCCAGCAGTCTGAAGGTTCTAGCGGACCAAGAGACCCAGTACTTC.

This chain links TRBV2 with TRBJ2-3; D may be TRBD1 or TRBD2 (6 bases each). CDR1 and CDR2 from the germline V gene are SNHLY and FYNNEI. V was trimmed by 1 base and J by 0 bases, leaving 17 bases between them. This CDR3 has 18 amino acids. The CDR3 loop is CASSEVSGGPTSTDTQYF. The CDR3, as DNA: TGTGCCAGCAGTGAAGTGAGTGGGGGGCCAACTAGCACAGATACGCAGTATTTT.

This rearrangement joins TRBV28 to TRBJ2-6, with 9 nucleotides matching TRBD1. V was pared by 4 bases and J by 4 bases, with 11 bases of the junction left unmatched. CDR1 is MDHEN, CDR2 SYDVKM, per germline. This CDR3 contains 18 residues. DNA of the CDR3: TGTGCCAGCAGTTGGTCCGGGACAGGGTCTTCGGGGGCCAACGTCCTGACTTTC. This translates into CASSWSGTGSSGANVLTF.

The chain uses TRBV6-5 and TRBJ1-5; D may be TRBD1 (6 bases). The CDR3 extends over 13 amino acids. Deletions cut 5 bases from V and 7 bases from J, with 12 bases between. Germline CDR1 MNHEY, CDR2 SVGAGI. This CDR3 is CASSLTQGQPQHF. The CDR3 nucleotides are TGTGCCAGCAGTCTGACCCAGGGGCAGCCCCAGCATTTT.

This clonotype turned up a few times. In DNA, the CDR3 is TGTGCCAGCAGTCCCCCTGGACAGTCCTACAATGAGCAGTTCTTC. This translates into CASSPPGQSYNEQFF. The J gene is TRBJ2-1, the V gene TRBV28, with D maybe TRBD1 (6 bases). CDR1 and CDR2 from the germline V gene are MDHEN and SYDVKM. V was shortened by 5 bases and J by 1 base, with 12 bases between the two germline ends. The CDR3 is 15 amino acids.

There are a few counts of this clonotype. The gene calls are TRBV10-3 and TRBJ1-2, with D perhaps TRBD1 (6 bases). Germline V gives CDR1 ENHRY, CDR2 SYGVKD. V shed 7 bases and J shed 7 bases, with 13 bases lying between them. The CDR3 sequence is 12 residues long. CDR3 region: CAIKRTAGGYTF. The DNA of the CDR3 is TGTGCCATCAAACGGACAGCGGGTGGCTACACCTTC.

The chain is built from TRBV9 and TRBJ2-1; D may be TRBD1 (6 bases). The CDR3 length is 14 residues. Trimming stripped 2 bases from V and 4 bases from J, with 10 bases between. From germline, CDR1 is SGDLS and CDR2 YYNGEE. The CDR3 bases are TGTGCCAGCAGCGTTGCTGGACAGTACAATGAGCAGTTCTTC. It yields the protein CASSVAGQYNEQFF.

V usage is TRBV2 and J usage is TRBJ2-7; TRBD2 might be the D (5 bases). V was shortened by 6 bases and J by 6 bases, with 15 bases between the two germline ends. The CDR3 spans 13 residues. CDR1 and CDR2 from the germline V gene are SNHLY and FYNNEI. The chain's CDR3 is CASSASYRGEQYF. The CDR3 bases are TGTGCCAGCAGCGCTAGCTATCGGGGCGAGCAGTACTTC.